Listed here is a single T cell receptor (beta chain). Its antigen is still unknown. Trimming stripped 1 base from V and 5 bases from J, with 20 bases between. The germline V gene encodes CDR1 KGHSH and CDR2 LQKENI. The CDR3 runs to 17 residues. This sample was included in a study of cytomegalovirus exposure and HLA in healthy donors. Findings of the study overall: Cytomegalovirus status was reportedly diagnosed by the classifier with high sensitivity and specificity. That first-cohort TCR clusters tended to co-occur in the 120 or so validation repertoires was found in a later analysis. Cytomegalovirus-associated TCR beta chains were listed, numbering under 200.

TCRdb's table, derived via immunoSEQ multiplex PCR, lists solely in-frame clones and lacks some. The sample lists 95,000 to 150,000 clones, roughly 90% occurring once. The gene calls are TRBV18 and TRBJ1-1; D is undetermined. The sequenced sample was PBMCs. This TCR was sampled from a woman between 18 and 29 years old in good health and CMV-seropositive. CDR3 amino acids: CASSPLPTTSLGTEAFF. The CDR3 nucleotides are TGTGCCAGCTCACCACTGCCGACTACCAGCCTTGGAACTGAAGCTTTCTTT.